This T cell receptor (beta chain) was captured by sequencing in a study of blood T cell repertoires in COVID-19 (TCRdb year 2020). Background on the whole study: Samples from collaborators originated in the United States, Italy and Spain and spanned both the acute and convalescent phases of COVID-19. The material from the prospective study consisted of cDNA or gDNA derived from T cells, B-cell-depleted T cells, or PBMCs. Deeply sampled blood TCRbeta repertoires from subjects exposed to, actively infected with, or recovered from COVID-19 were included in the dataset. The repertoires were released in a freely available public database intended as a resource for research on the immune response to SARS-CoV-2. Samples came from the ongoing ImmuneRACE study (first 160 participants) plus 1,254 subjects from 6 global collaborators. Nearly every sample came with metadata listing a de-identified subject ID, COVID-19 status, age in years and sex. HLA class I and class II types, where available, came from metadata supplied by the sample provider rather than from assay-based typing. Results the study describes overall, beyond this receptor: The amount of clinical and demographic metadata varied by source and participant and was provided uncurated.

Collaborating institutions collected whole blood in K2EDTA tubes following their own protocols. For TCRbeta analysis, collaborators shipped samples in one of three forms: frozen whole blood, isolated PBMCs, or DNA extracted from either of those sample types. TCRbeta CDR3 regions were amplified from genomic DNA using the immunoSEQ Assay, a bias-controlled multiplex PCR. In the original analysis: Nucleated cell counts per sample were estimated from amplification of reference gene primers within the assay. To quantify the absolute abundance of each unique TCRbeta CDR3 rearrangement, sequence reads were collapsed and filtered. For each sample, productive Simpson clonality was calculated as the square root of Simpson's diversity index over productive rearrangements. As stored in TCRdb, this immuneACCESS dataset retains in-frame rearrangements with V and J assigned. A fraction of the clones does not appear; measured against another copy, unresolved V genes explain less than half of the discrepancy, and the remainder lacks a known reason. V, J and clone size are those of that table, while D and trimming were read from the DNA. This sample holds some 44,000 clones; roughly 86% were observed only once. Together, the top ten hold 15% of the sample.

CDR1 is given as SGHAT and CDR2 as FQNNGV, both from the germline V gene. The trim is 5 bases for V and 7 bases for J, with a gap of 8 bases between the germline ends. The CDR3 covers 12 residues, taking in both the cysteine and the phenylalanine. Solely the CDR3 DNA is kept, with 36 bases framed from the first base. With respect to this clone: Its antigen is not yet known. Nothing much larger sits one base from this clone, and base qualities are not available.

The receptor was derived from a man between 60 and 75 years old with active COVID-19. The rearrangement joined TRBV11-2 to TRBJ2-2, with the D gene call left open. Material: peripheral blood. The CDR3 amino acid sequence is: CASSQPGGELFF. Here is the DNA: TGTGCCAGCAGCCAACCAGGCGGGGAGCTGTTTTTT.